These 19 T cell receptor beta chains originate from one sample sequenced in a study of blood T cell repertoires in COVID-19. Produced via immunoSEQ multiplex PCR; TCRdb's table is partial and in-frame only. The table has roughly 250,000 clones, 65% to 85% seen once. The sequenced sample consisted of peripheral blood. The source of these receptors is a human donor in a cohort sampled during active COVID-19.

In nucleotides, the CDR3 is TGTGCCAGCTCACCCTTGACAGGGTCGACTGGGGCCAACGTCCTGACTTTC. Translation: CASSPLTGSTGANVLTF. This chain links TRBV18 with TRBJ2-6; 7 bases are a match to TRBD1. The CDR3 is 17 amino acids. Per the germline V gene, CDR1 is KGHSH and CDR2 is LQKENI. V lost 3 bases and J lost 2; bases outside the gene matches: 7.

Turning to this clone: Distinct nucleotide sequences in the sample also encode this CDR3. The J gene is TRBJ1-5, the V gene TRBV3-1 (or the pseudogene TRBV3-2); no clear D. Germline V CDR1 and CDR2: LGHDT, YNNKEL (reference sequence). V was clipped by 4 bases and J by 0 bases, with 4 bases between them. This CDR3 spans 13 amino acids. CDR3 region: CASSRSSNQPQHF. In DNA form, the CDR3 reads TGTGCCAGCAGCCGGAGTAGCAATCAGCCCCAGCATTTT.

J is TRBJ1-6 and V is TRBV30; weak D call: TRBD1 (6 bases). The CDR3 is 16 residues long. The germline CDR1 and CDR2 sequences are GTSNPN and SVGIG (reference sequence). Trimming removed 1 base at V and 6 bases at J, with 16 bases between. DNA for the CDR3: TGTGCCTGGAGTGCCCACTCAGGGGAGTTTAATTCACCCCTCCACTTT. It encodes CAWSAHSGEFNSPLHF.

This chain joins TRBV5-8 and TRBJ2-4; D is possibly TRBD1 (6 bases). The length of the CDR3 is 16 residues. The germline V gene has CDR1 SGHTS and CDR2 YDEGEE. V dropped 1 base and J dropped 0 bases, with 11 bases sitting between them. The chain's CDR3 is CASSLRTALAKNIQYF. The CDR3 DNA sequence: TGTGCCAGCAGCTTGCGGACAGCCCTAGCCAAAAACATTCAGTACTTC.

The rearrangement uses TRBV7-2 and TRBJ2-2, with unresolved D. The length of the CDR3 is 15 residues. Trimming cost V 7 bases and J 0 bases, with 12 bases left between them. Germline V gene lookup returns CDR1 SGHTA and CDR2 FQGNSA. CDR3 amino acids: CASTAEYANTGELFF. The CDR3 DNA sequence: TGTGCCAGCACTGCAGAATACGCGAACACCGGGGAGCTGTTTTTT.

The V call is TRBV5-1, the J call TRBJ1-6, with D perhaps TRBD1 (5 bases). Germline lookup yields CDR1 SGHRS and CDR2 YFSETQ. Between the trimmed V and J ends, which lost 0 bases and 9 bases, there was a span of 13 bases. The length of the CDR3 is 15 residues. Here the CDR3 reads CASSLEDSRFSPLHF. CDR3 DNA: TGCGCCAGCAGCTTGGAAGACAGCCGTTTTTCACCCCTCCACTTT.

The V gene is TRBV2, the J gene TRBJ2-7, with D tentatively TRBD2 (5 bases). This CDR3 comprises 12 residues. Germline CDR1 and CDR2: SNHLY and FYNNEI. Deletions cut 6 bases from V and 4 bases from J, with 10 bases between. This chain's CDR3 is CASSLGSYEQYF. Written as DNA, the CDR3 is TGTGCCAGCAGCCTAGGGAGTTACGAGCAGTACTTC.

The chain recombines TRBV29-1 with TRBJ2-7, with no clear D. The CDR3 loop spans 11 amino acids. Germline lookup yields CDR1 SQVTM and CDR2 ANQGSEA. V was shortened by 7 bases and J by 1 base, with 8 bases between the two germline ends. The CDR3: CSAAASYEQYF. For the CDR3, the DNA is TGCAGCGCAGCCGCGTCCTACGAGCAGTACTTC.

J is TRBJ2-3 and V is TRBV28; 9 nucleotides match TRBD2. Looked up from germline, CDR1 is MDHEN and CDR2 is SYDVKM. This CDR3 has 15 residues. V shed 10 bases, J shed 4 bases, and the junction held 12 bases outside the gene matches. The CDR3 DNA is TGTGCCACCACACTTAGCGGGGGAAGGGCAGATACGCAGTATTTT. Amino acid sequence: CATTLSGGRADTQYF.

This clone was seen a handful of times. The CDR3 DNA follows: TGTGCCAGCAGTTTTGGGGACAGTGGAGCTTTCTTT. This encodes CASSFGDSGAFF. V gene TRBV12-3 or TRBV12-4 combines with J gene TRBJ1-1; 7 bases match TRBD1. There are 12 residues in the CDR3. V lost 3 bases to trimming and J lost 10 bases; unmatched junction nucleotides: 5.

This clone appeared a single time. This sequence joins TRBV5-1 and TRBJ2-1; possibly TRBD2 for D (6 bases). The CDR3 covers 15 residues. With 5 bases removed from V and 0 bases from J, the gap between germline ends came to 12 bases. The V gene's germline CDR1 is SGHRS and CDR2 YFSETQ. CDR3 region: CASSRDSSSYNEQFF. The CDR3 DNA sequence: TGCGCCAGCAGTCGGGACTCCAGCTCCTACAATGAGCAGTTCTTC.

This chain links TRBV7-9 with TRBJ2-7, with 9 bases aligning to TRBD1. Unmatched junction bases numbered 13, after V lost 4 bases and J lost 6 bases. Germline CDR1 reads SEHNR; CDR2 reads FQNEAQ (reference sequence). The CDR3 has 16 residues. The CDR3 DNA is TGTGCCAGCAGCTCGCTACCGGGACAGGGCGATTCCGAGCAGTACTTC. Amino acid sequence: CASSSLPGQGDSEQYF. Full variable domain (outside the CDR3, taken from reference TRBV7-9 and TRBJ2-7): DTGVSQNPRHKITKRGQNVTFRCDPISEHNRLYWYRQTLGQGPEFLTYFQNEAQLEKSRLLSDRFSAERPKGSFSTLEIQRTEQGDSAMYLCASSSLPGQGDSEQYFGPGTRLTVT.

V and J are TRBV27 and TRBJ1-6; D is ambiguous. Trimming left V 2 bases short and J 0 bases short, with 14 bases between. The germline gives CDR1 MNHEY, CDR2 SMNVEV (reference sequence). This CDR3 spans 18 amino acids. CDR3 DNA sequence: TGTGCCAGCAGTTTAGAGGGCGGCATGCGCTCCTATAATTCACCCCTCCACTTT. This gives the protein CASSLEGGMRSYNSPLHF.

As regards this clone: This sample includes further DNA sequences coding for the same CDR3. The chain combines TRBV6-6 with TRBJ2-5; tentative D call: TRBD2 (6 bases). The CDR3 extends over 14 amino acids. With 0 bases removed from V and 4 bases from J, the gap between germline ends came to 9 bases. CDR1 MNHNY and CDR2 SVGAGI come from the germline V gene (reference sequence). The CDR3 loop reads CASSYSGRGETQYF. CDR3 nucleotide sequence: TGTGCCAGCAGTTACTCAGGGCGGGGAGAGACCCAGTACTTC.

V usage is TRBV13 and J usage is TRBJ2-2; 7 nucleotides agree with TRBD1. The CDR3 is 16 amino acids. The V segment lost 5 bases and the J segment 0 bases; nucleotides outside the gene matches: 6. Germline values: CDR1 PRHDT, CDR2 FYEKMQ (reference sequence). CDR3 DNA: TGTGCCAGCAGCACCTCAGGGGGATCGAACACCGGGGAGCTGTTTTTT. Protein: CASSTSGGSNTGELFF.

The J gene is TRBJ2-7, the V gene TRBV5-1, with 8 bases that match TRBD2. CDR1 is SGHRS and CDR2 is YFSETQ in the germline V gene. The CDR3 sequence is 15 residues long. V lost 2 bases, J lost 4 bases, and 8 bases stayed unmatched. CDR3 DNA sequence: TGCGCCAGCAGCTTCGGAGCGGGACTAGGGTACGAGCAGTACTTC. Amino acids: CASSFGAGLGYEQYF.

V and J are TRBV5-1 and TRBJ2-5, with TRBD1 matching over 8 bases. The CDR3 length is 16 residues. Germline V CDR1 and CDR2: SGHRS, YFSETQ. V lost 4 bases, J lost 4 bases, and 12 bases stayed unmatched. The CDR3 DNA follows: TGCGCCAGCAGCCCGCTCGTTGACAGGGGAGGAGAGACCCAGTACTTC. This encodes CASSPLVDRGGETQYF.

This rearrangement joins TRBV27 to TRBJ2-5; D call uncertain. CDR1 is MNHEY and CDR2 is SMNVEV in the germline V gene (reference sequence). This CDR3 has 12 amino acids. V was trimmed by 4 bases and J by 7 bases, leaving 10 bases between them. The CDR3 bases are TGTGCCAGCAGTTATCCCTTCGGGACCCAGTACTTC. It specifies CASSYPFGTQYF.

The chain recombines TRBV7-9 with TRBJ1-1; 9 bases map to TRBD1. There are 15 residues in the CDR3. With V trimmed by 5 bases and J by 5 bases, 9 bases remained unmatched. Germline CDR1 SEHNR, CDR2 FQNEAQ (reference sequence). The CDR3 loop is CASSEQGAHQTEAFF. CDR3 sequence (DNA): TGTGCCAGCAGCGAACAGGGGGCACATCAGACTGAAGCTTTCTTT. The full variable domain, with the rest looked up from reference TRBV7-9 and TRBJ1-1, is DTGVSQNPRHKITKRGQNVTFRCDPISEHNRLYWYRQTLGQGPEFLTYFQNEAQLEKSRLLSDRFSAERPKGSFSTLEIQRTEQGDSAMYLCASSEQGAHQTEAFFGQGTRLTVV.